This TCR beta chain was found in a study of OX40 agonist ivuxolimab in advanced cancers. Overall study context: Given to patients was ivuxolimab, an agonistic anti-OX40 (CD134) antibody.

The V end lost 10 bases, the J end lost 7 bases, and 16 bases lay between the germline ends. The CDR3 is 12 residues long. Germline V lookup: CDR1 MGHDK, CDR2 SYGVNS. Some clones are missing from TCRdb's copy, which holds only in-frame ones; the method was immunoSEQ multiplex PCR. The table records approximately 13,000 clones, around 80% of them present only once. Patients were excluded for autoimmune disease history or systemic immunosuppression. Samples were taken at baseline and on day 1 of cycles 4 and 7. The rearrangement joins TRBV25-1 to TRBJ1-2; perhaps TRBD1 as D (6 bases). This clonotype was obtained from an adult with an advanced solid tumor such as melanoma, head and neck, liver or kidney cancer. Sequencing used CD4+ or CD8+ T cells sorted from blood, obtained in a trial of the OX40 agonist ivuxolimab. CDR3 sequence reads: CATYVRGVGYTF. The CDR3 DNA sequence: TGTGCCACCTACGTTAGGGGGGTTGGCTACACCTTC.